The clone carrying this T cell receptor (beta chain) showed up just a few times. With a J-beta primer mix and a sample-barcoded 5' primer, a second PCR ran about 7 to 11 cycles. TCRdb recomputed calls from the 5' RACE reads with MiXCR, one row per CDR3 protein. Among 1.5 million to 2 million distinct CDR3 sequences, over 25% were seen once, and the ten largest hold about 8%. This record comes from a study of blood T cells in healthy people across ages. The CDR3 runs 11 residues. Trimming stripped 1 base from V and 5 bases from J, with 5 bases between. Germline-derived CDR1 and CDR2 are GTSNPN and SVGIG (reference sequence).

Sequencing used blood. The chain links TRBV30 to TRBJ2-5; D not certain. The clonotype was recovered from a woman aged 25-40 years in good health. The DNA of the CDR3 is TGTGCCTGGAGTGCACGTGAGACCCAGTACTTC. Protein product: CAWSARETQYF.